These T cell receptor beta chains were read from a single sample in a study of blood T cell repertoires in COVID-19. The protocol was immunoSEQ multiplex PCR, while the TCRdb copy is restricted to in-frame clones and leaves out a portion. The sample shows about 170,000 clones, roughly 80% of them seen only once. Sequenced material: peripheral blood. Source of these receptors: a woman over 75 with COVID-19, enrolled during active disease. Both conserved end residues are part of each CDR3. Fields, in order: CDR3 protein, CDR3 DNA, J gene, clone size, V gene, D gene. D genes are given only for firm matches. Size is stated for part of the rows, as once, few or many counts, or as a class when the clone is expanded.

CDR3aa: CASRPTPHRETQYF; CDR3nt: TGTGCCAGCAGGCCTACCCCCCATCGGGAGACCCAGTACTTC; j_gene: TRBJ2-5; abundance: .; v_gene: TRBV5-4; d_gene: .
CDR3aa: CASSLYGRTGGEQFF; CDR3nt: TGCGCCAGCAGCTTGTATGGCCGGACAGGGGGCGAGCAGTTCTTC; j_gene: TRBJ2-1; abundance: .; v_gene: TRBV5-1; d_gene: TRBD1
CDR3aa: CASSLGPDGLEAFF; CDR3nt: TGCGCCAGCAGCTTGGGACCGGATGGGCTTGAAGCTTTCTTT; j_gene: TRBJ1-1; abundance: .; v_gene: TRBV5-1; d_gene: .
CDR3aa: CASSQAGQGNTGELFF; CDR3nt: TGTGCCAGCAGCCAAGCCGGACAGGGGAACACCGGGGAGCTGTTTTTT; j_gene: TRBJ2-2; abundance: .; v_gene: TRBV3-1/TRBV3-2; d_gene: TRBD1
CDR3aa: CAIKLGGGTEAFF; CDR3nt: TGTGCCATCAAGCTTGGGGGGGGCACTGAAGCTTTCTTT; j_gene: TRBJ1-1; abundance: .; v_gene: TRBV10-3; d_gene: .
CDR3aa: CASSAQVQGYTF; CDR3nt: TGTGCCAGCAGCGCGCAGGTGCAAGGCTACACCTTC; j_gene: TRBJ1-2; abundance: .; v_gene: TRBV9; d_gene: .
CDR3aa: CASSGGTGGWSQPQHF; CDR3nt: TGTGCCAGCAGCGGCGGGACAGGGGGCTGGAGTCAGCCCCAGCATTTT; j_gene: TRBJ1-5; abundance: .; v_gene: TRBV5-6; d_gene: TRBD1
CDR3aa: CASRSLQGRPEAFF; CDR3nt: TGTGCCAGCAGGAGCCTACAGGGTAGGCCTGAAGCTTTCTTT; j_gene: TRBJ1-1; abundance: few; v_gene: TRBV6-5; d_gene: .
CDR3aa: CASSLEATREGSYNEQFF; CDR3nt: TGTGCCAGCAGCTTAGAAGCGACACGGGAAGGCTCCTACAATGAGCAGTTCTTC; j_gene: TRBJ2-1; abundance: once; v_gene: TRBV7-2; d_gene: .
CDR3aa: CASSQDRVSGELFF; CDR3nt: TGTGCCAGCAGCCAAGACAGGGTCTCCGGGGAGCTGTTTTTT; j_gene: TRBJ2-2; abundance: .; v_gene: TRBV3-1/TRBV3-2; d_gene: .
CDR3aa: CASSFSQAYTGNTIYF; CDR3nt: TGTGCCAGCAGTTTCTCACAGGCTTATACCGGAAACACCATATATTTT; j_gene: TRBJ1-3; abundance: .; v_gene: TRBV27; d_gene: .
CDR3aa: CASTDRVGYGYTF; CDR3nt: TGTGCCAGCACGGACAGGGTCGGCTATGGCTACACCTTC; j_gene: TRBJ1-2; abundance: .; v_gene: TRBV6-5; d_gene: TRBD1
CDR3aa: CASSSPLQRIQETQYF; CDR3nt: TGTGCCAGCAGCTCCCCCCTTCAGCGGATCCAAGAGACCCAGTACTTC; j_gene: TRBJ2-5; abundance: .; v_gene: TRBV5-5; d_gene: .
CDR3aa: CASRLGQGAYGYTF; CDR3nt: TGTGCCAGTAGGTTGGGACAGGGGGCCTATGGCTACACCTTC; j_gene: TRBJ1-2; abundance: .; v_gene: TRBV19; d_gene: TRBD1
CDR3aa: CASSLRGDRGSSPLHF; CDR3nt: TGTGCCAGCAGCTTACGAGGTGACAGGGGATCTTCACCCCTCCACTTT; j_gene: TRBJ1-6; abundance: .; v_gene: TRBV7-3; d_gene: TRBD1
CDR3aa: CASRWGKGDSPLHF; CDR3nt: TGTGCCAGCAGGTGGGGCAAGGGGGATTCACCCCTCCACTTT; j_gene: TRBJ1-6; abundance: .; v_gene: TRBV5-4; d_gene: .
CDR3aa: CASSYGSGGAYNEQFF; CDR3nt: TGTGCCAGCAGTTACGGGTCGGGGGGGGCGTACAATGAGCAGTTCTTC; j_gene: TRBJ2-1; abundance: .; v_gene: TRBV6-6; d_gene: TRBD2
CDR3aa: CASSALRSSGIVAKNIQYF; CDR3nt: TGTGCCAGCAGCGCACTCCGTTCTAGCGGGATTGTAGCCAAAAACATTCAGTACTTC; j_gene: TRBJ2-4; abundance: .; v_gene: TRBV7-9; d_gene: TRBD2
CDR3aa: CASSELPGGFSQPQHF; CDR3nt: TGTGCCAGCAGTGAACTACCGGGGGGCTTTTCTCAGCCCCAGCATTTT; j_gene: TRBJ1-5; abundance: .; v_gene: TRBV2; d_gene: .
CDR3aa: CASSYSSGGQPQHF; CDR3nt: TGTGCCAGCAGTTACTCGAGCGGTGGGCAGCCCCAGCATTTT; j_gene: TRBJ1-5; abundance: .; v_gene: TRBV6-5; d_gene: .
CDR3aa: CASSSSSGTRRHEQFF; CDR3nt: TGTGCCAGCAGTTCTAGTAGCGGGACACGTAGGCATGAGCAGTTCTTC; j_gene: TRBJ2-1; abundance: few; v_gene: TRBV28; d_gene: TRBD2
CDR3aa: CASSVGQGGVNEQFF; CDR3nt: TGTGCCAGCAGCGTAGGACAGGGAGGAGTCAATGAGCAGTTCTTC; j_gene: TRBJ2-1; abundance: .; v_gene: TRBV9; d_gene: .
CDR3aa: CASSRTADGYTF; CDR3nt: TGCGCCAGCAGCCGGACAGCCGATGGCTACACCTTC; j_gene: TRBJ1-2; abundance: few; v_gene: TRBV5-1; d_gene: .
CDR3aa: CASSYRLQGNTEAFF; CDR3nt: TGTGCCAGCAGTTACCGTCTACAGGGGAACACTGAAGCTTTCTTT; j_gene: TRBJ1-1; abundance: .; v_gene: TRBV6-2/TRBV6-3; d_gene: .
CDR3aa: CASSLFGNTGELFF; CDR3nt: TGCGCCAGCAGCTTGTTCGGGAACACCGGGGAGCTGTTTTTT; j_gene: TRBJ2-2; abundance: once; v_gene: TRBV5-1; d_gene: .
CDR3aa: CASSLGGSTYEQYF; CDR3nt: TGTGCCAGCAGTTTGGGGGGATCCACCTACGAGCAGTACTTC; j_gene: TRBJ2-7; abundance: .; v_gene: TRBV27; d_gene: .
CDR3aa: CASSSPGTLTAEAFF; CDR3nt: TGTGCCAGCAGCTCACCCGGGACACTTACCGCTGAAGCTTTCTTT; j_gene: TRBJ1-1; abundance: .; v_gene: TRBV9; d_gene: .
CDR3aa: CASSLASAAGELFF; CDR3nt: TGTGCCAGCAGCTTAGCTAGCGCGGCCGGGGAGCTGTTTTTT; j_gene: TRBJ2-2; abundance: few; v_gene: TRBV11-2; d_gene: .
CDR3aa: CATSRGFGGARGTEAFF; CDR3nt: TGTGCCACCAGCAGAGGCTTTGGGGGGGCGCGGGGCACTGAAGCTTTCTTT; j_gene: TRBJ1-1; abundance: .; v_gene: TRBV15; d_gene: .
CDR3aa: CASSLAFSGRAPGELFF; CDR3nt: TGCGCCAGCAGCTTGGCCTTCAGCGGGAGGGCCCCCGGGGAGCTGTTTTTT; j_gene: TRBJ2-2; abundance: .; v_gene: TRBV5-1; d_gene: TRBD2
CDR3aa: CASSGSWADTQYF; CDR3nt: TGTGCCAGCAGCGGGAGTTGGGCAGATACGCAGTATTTT; j_gene: TRBJ2-3; abundance: .; v_gene: TRBV3-1/TRBV3-2; d_gene: .
CDR3aa: CASSPGQGGTEAFF; CDR3nt: TGTGCCAGCTCACCGGGACAGGGGGGCACTGAAGCTTTCTTT; j_gene: TRBJ1-1; abundance: .; v_gene: TRBV18; d_gene: TRBD1
CDR3aa: CASSQATGNTIYF; CDR3nt: TGTGCCAGTAGCCAAGCAACTGGAAACACCATATATTTT; j_gene: TRBJ1-3; abundance: .; v_gene: TRBV19; d_gene: .
CDR3aa: CASIRTGGTYEQYF; CDR3nt: TGTGCCAGCATCCGGACAGGGGGGACCTACGAGCAGTACTTC; j_gene: TRBJ2-7; abundance: .; v_gene: TRBV6-6; d_gene: TRBD1
CDR3aa: CASSSGLGGRETQYF; CDR3nt: TGTGCCAGCAGCTCTGGACTAGGAGGACGGGAGACCCAGTACTTC; j_gene: TRBJ2-5; abundance: .; v_gene: TRBV7-3; d_gene: TRBD2
CDR3aa: CASSSRTFRTDTQYF; CDR3nt: TGCGCCAGCAGCTCCCGGACTTTCCGCACAGATACGCAGTATTTT; j_gene: TRBJ2-3; abundance: .; v_gene: TRBV4-1; d_gene: .
CDR3aa: CASSPAGQGEEKLFF; CDR3nt: TGTGCCAGCAGTCCCGCGGGACAGGGGGAGGAAAAACTGTTTTTT; j_gene: TRBJ1-4; abundance: .; v_gene: TRBV28; d_gene: TRBD1
CDR3aa: CASSFGQGTNYGYTF; CDR3nt: TGTGCCAGCAGTTTTGGACAGGGAACTAACTATGGCTACACCTTC; j_gene: TRBJ1-2; abundance: .; v_gene: TRBV27; d_gene: TRBD1
CDR3aa: CASSGHLNTEAFF; CDR3nt: TGTGCCAGCAGCGGACATTTGAACACTGAAGCTTTCTTT; j_gene: TRBJ1-1; abundance: .; v_gene: TRBV9; d_gene: .
CDR3aa: CASSYSGLAGGEEQYF; CDR3nt: TGCGCCAGCAGCTACTCGGGACTAGCGGGAGGGGAGGAGCAGTACTTC; j_gene: TRBJ2-7; abundance: .; v_gene: TRBV5-1; d_gene: TRBD2
CDR3aa: CASSARLAGDTGELFF; CDR3nt: TGCGCCAGCAGCGCCCGACTAGCGGGAGATACCGGGGAGCTGTTTTTT; j_gene: TRBJ2-2; abundance: .; v_gene: TRBV5-1; d_gene: TRBD2
CDR3aa: CASSAPTGRGGELFF; CDR3nt: TGTGCCAGTAGTGCTCCGACGGGGAGGGGCGGGGAGCTGTTTTTT; j_gene: TRBJ2-2; abundance: .; v_gene: TRBV19; d_gene: TRBD2
CDR3aa: CATSDAGQPNQPQHF; CDR3nt: TGTGCCACCAGTGATGCCGGACAGCCCAATCAGCCCCAGCATTTT; j_gene: TRBJ1-5; abundance: .; v_gene: TRBV24-1; d_gene: .
CDR3aa: CASSEYGQDTQYF; CDR3nt: TGTGCCAGCAGTGAATATGGACAAGATACGCAGTATTTT; j_gene: TRBJ2-3; abundance: once; v_gene: TRBV25-1; d_gene: .
CDR3aa: CASSEDRGTDTQYF; CDR3nt: TGTGCCAGCAGTGAGGACAGGGGGACAGATACGCAGTATTTT; j_gene: TRBJ2-3; abundance: .; v_gene: TRBV2; d_gene: TRBD1
CDR3aa: CASSDSTGYRAGELFF; CDR3nt: TGTGCCAGCAGTGACTCAACGGGGTATCGGGCCGGGGAGCTGTTTTTT; j_gene: TRBJ2-2; abundance: .; v_gene: TRBV6-4; d_gene: .
CDR3aa: CASSLRTGGSYEQYF; CDR3nt: TGTGCCAGCAGCCTTAGGACAGGGGGGTCCTACGAGCAGTACTTC; j_gene: TRBJ2-7; abundance: .; v_gene: TRBV7-2; d_gene: TRBD1
CDR3aa: CASSLMGTETTGELFF; CDR3nt: TGTGCCAGCAGCTTAATGGGGACAGAGACGACCGGGGAGCTGTTTTTT; j_gene: TRBJ2-2; abundance: .; v_gene: TRBV7-3; d_gene: TRBD1
CDR3aa: CASSTPETGGTEAFF; CDR3nt: TGTGCCAGCAGCACTCCGGAGACTGGGGGGACTGAAGCTTTCTTT; j_gene: TRBJ1-1; abundance: once; v_gene: TRBV5-4; d_gene: .
CDR3aa: CASSLPSGSKETQYF; CDR3nt: TGTGCCAGCAGCTTGCCTAGCGGCTCAAAAGAGACCCAGTACTTC; j_gene: TRBJ2-5; abundance: .; v_gene: TRBV5-4; d_gene: TRBD2
CDR3aa: CASSVPKNVDSRTYTF; CDR3nt: TGTGCCAGCAGCGTGCCAAAGAACGTAGACTCAAGAACCTACACCTTC; j_gene: TRBJ1-2; abundance: .; v_gene: TRBV9; d_gene: .
CDR3aa: CASSVYRASTDTQYF; CDR3nt: TGTGCCAGCAGCGTCTACAGGGCTAGCACAGATACGCAGTATTTT; j_gene: TRBJ2-3; abundance: few; v_gene: TRBV5-5; d_gene: .
CDR3aa: CASSADTPGYEQYF; CDR3nt: TGTGCCAGCAGTGCGGACACTCCAGGGTACGAGCAGTACTTC; j_gene: TRBJ2-7; abundance: .; v_gene: TRBV25-1; d_gene: .
CDR3aa: CASSYPDRDQPQHF; CDR3nt: TGTGCCAGCAGTTACCCTGACAGGGATCAGCCCCAGCATTTT; j_gene: TRBJ1-5; abundance: .; v_gene: TRBV6-5; d_gene: TRBD1